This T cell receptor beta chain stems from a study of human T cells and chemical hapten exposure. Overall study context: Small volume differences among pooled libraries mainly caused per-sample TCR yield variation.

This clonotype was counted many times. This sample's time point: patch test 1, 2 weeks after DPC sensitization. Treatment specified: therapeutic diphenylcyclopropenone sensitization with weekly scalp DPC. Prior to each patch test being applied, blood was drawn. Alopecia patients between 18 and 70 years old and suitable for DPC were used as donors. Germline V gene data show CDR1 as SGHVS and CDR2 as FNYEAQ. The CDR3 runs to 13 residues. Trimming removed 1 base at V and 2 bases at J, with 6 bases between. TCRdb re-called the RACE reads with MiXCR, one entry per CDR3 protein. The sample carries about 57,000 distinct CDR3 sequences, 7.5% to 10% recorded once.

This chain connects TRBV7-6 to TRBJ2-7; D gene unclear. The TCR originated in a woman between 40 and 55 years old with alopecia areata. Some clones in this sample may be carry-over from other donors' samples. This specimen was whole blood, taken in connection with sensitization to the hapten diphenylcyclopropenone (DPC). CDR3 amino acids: CASSLGTAYEQYF. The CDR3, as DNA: TGTGCCAGCAGCTTAGGGACGGCCTACGAGCAGTACTTC.